Below are 19 T cell receptor beta chains sequenced from a single sample in a study of cytomegalovirus exposure and HLA in healthy donors (dated by TCRdb to about 2017). The library was produced with the immunoSEQ multiplex PCR assay. For the multiplex PCR, a mixture combining 60 forward primers for TCR Vbeta segments and 13 reverse primers for TCR Jbeta segments was used. TCRdb stores this immuneACCESS table with in-frame sequences only. Part of the clones is absent; in the studies checked, under half of the shortfall reflects unresolved V genes, and no reason is known for the rest. In all, the sample holds over 100,000 clones, and 76% of those were seen once. The ten largest clonotypes hold 5% to 6.5% of the sample. The sample was PBMCs. These receptors were collected from a woman under 30 in good health and CMV-seropositive.

The gene calls are TRBV30 and TRBJ1-1; D gene ambiguous. Deletions cut 0 bases from V and 5 bases from J, with 10 bases between. There are 13 residues in the CDR3. Per the germline V gene, CDR1 is GTSNPN and CDR2 is SVGIG (reference sequence). Here the CDR3 reads CAWSVRSGTEAFF. CDR3 in DNA: TGTGCCTGGAGTGTACGGAGTGGGACTGAAGCTTTCTTT.

This rearrangement joins TRBV6-6 to TRBJ2-7; a weak D match, TRBD1 (6 bases). CDR1 is MNHNY, CDR2 SVGAGI, per germline (reference sequence). CDR3 size: 13 residues. The V end was cut by 6 bases, the J end by 3 bases, with 12 bases between. CDR3 nucleotides: TGTGCCAGCAGACAGGACAGAGACTACGAGCAGTACTTC. Its translation: CASRQDRDYEQYF.

This chain connects TRBV5-1 to TRBJ2-1; TRBD2 agrees at 9 bases. Germline-derived CDR1 and CDR2 are SGHRS and YFSETQ. J lost 5 bases, V lost 3 bases, and 6 bases had no gene match. The CDR3 has 15 amino acids. The CDR3 DNA reads TGCGCCAGCAGCTCCTGGGTAGCGGGAGACAATGAGCAGTTCTTC. Its translation: CASSSWVAGDNEQFF.

Only one count was recorded for this clone. The chain is built from TRBV11-1 and TRBJ2-2; D perhaps matches TRBD2 (6 bases). V lost 5 bases to trimming and J lost 6 bases, with 16 bases between them. Germline V gene data show CDR1 as SGHAT and CDR2 as FQDESV (reference sequence). This CDR3 has 15 amino acids. The CDR3 sequence: CASSQGRESAGELFF. The CDR3 nucleotides read TGTGCCAGCAGCCAGGGCCGGGAGTCCGCCGGGGAGCTGTTTTTT.

This chain connects TRBV5-6 to TRBJ2-1, with 7 bases aligning to TRBD1. From germline, CDR1 is SGHDT and CDR2 YYEEEE. This CDR3 region has 15 residues. With V trimmed by 4 bases and J by 9 bases, 13 bases remained unmatched. In DNA, the CDR3 is TGTGCCAGCAGCCAAGGGGGCATAGAGATCCTTGAGCAGTTCTTC. This gives the protein CASSQGGIEILEQFF.

This clone showed up just a few times. The chain links TRBV2 to TRBJ2-1; D might be TRBD2 (5 bases). Germline-derived CDR1 and CDR2 are SNHLY and FYNNEI. This CDR3 spans 17 amino acids. Trimming shortened V by 3 bases and J by 8 bases, and 23 bases separated the two germline ends. CDR3: CASSDRVLALAGYEQFF. The CDR3 DNA follows: TGTGCCAGCAGTGATCGGGTCCTAGCCCTAGCAGGTTATGAGCAGTTCTTC.

The CDR3 DNA sequence: TGTGCCAGCAGTTTCACACAGGGCGTTAATGAAAAACTGTTTTTT. This codes for CASSFTQGVNEKLFF. The chain recombines TRBV27 with TRBJ1-4, with a possible D match to TRBD1 (6 bases). Trimming shortened V by 3 bases and J by 4 bases, and 12 bases separated the two germline ends. Germline CDR1 reads MNHEY; CDR2 reads SMNVEV (reference sequence). CDR3 size: 15 residues.

This chain connects TRBV6-5 to TRBJ1-3, with 8 bases that match TRBD1. V shed 6 bases, J shed 8 bases, and the junction held 9 bases outside the gene matches. Germline CDR1 reads MNHEY; CDR2 reads SVGAGI. There are 14 residues in the CDR3. As DNA, the CDR3 is TGTGCCAGCAGAATTGACAGGGGTCGTGACACCATATATTTT. It is translated as CASRIDRGRDTIYF.

The chain couples TRBV28 to TRBJ2-3, with a tentative D call TRBD1 (6 bases). CDR3 length equals 15 residues. Germline-derived CDR1 and CDR2 are MDHEN and SYDVKM. V was cut by 5 bases and J by 2 bases, with 14 bases left in between. The CDR3 protein is CASSQGSSNTDTQYF. CDR3 sequence (DNA): TGTGCCAGCAGTCAGGGGTCTAGTAACACAGATACGCAGTATTTT.

This clone was detected only a few times. The chain uses TRBV15 and TRBJ2-5; 10 bases match TRBD2. This CDR3 has 16 residues. Germline lookup yields CDR1 LNHNV and CDR2 YYDKDF (reference sequence). Unmatched junction bases numbered 9, after V lost 4 bases and J lost 4 bases. CDR3 sequence: CATSTRAGGPRETQYF. CDR3 coding DNA: TGTGCCACCAGCACACGAGCGGGAGGGCCTCGAGAGACCCAGTACTTC.

The rearrangement links TRBV2 to TRBJ2-7, with D maybe TRBD1 (5 bases). CDR1 and CDR2 (germline): SNHLY, FYNNEI. Trimming left V 5 bases short and J 0 bases short, with 11 bases between. The CDR3 contains 14 residues. The CDR3 coding sequence is TGTGCCAGCAGTTCGGGTAGGGGCTCCTACGAGCAGTACTTC. Its translation is CASSSGRGSYEQYF.

The gene calls are TRBV7-3 and TRBJ2-1; 13 positions agree with TRBD2. The V gene end was trimmed by 5 bases and the J gene end by 10 bases; junction bases not matched to a gene: 8. The germline CDR1 and CDR2 sequences are SGHTA and FQGTGA. The CDR3 runs to 15 residues. CDR3 in DNA: TGTGCCAGCAGCCACGGACTAGCGGGAGCGAAGGAGCAGTTCTTC. Amino acid sequence: CASSHGLAGAKEQFF.

The chain is built from TRBV28 and TRBJ1-2; 7 nucleotides line up with TRBD1. CDR3 size: 13 residues. V was clipped by 6 bases and J by 8 bases; unmatched bases: 9. In germline, CDR1 is MDHEN, CDR2 SYDVKM. The DNA for the CDR3 is TGTGCCAGCAGCTGGAGGCAGGGGGGAGGCTACACCTTC. Translation gives CASSWRQGGGYTF.

V and J are TRBV7-2 and TRBJ2-7; D may be TRBD1 (5 bases). Trimming stripped 4 bases from V and 7 bases from J, with 11 bases between. The CDR3 is 12 amino acids. Germline assignment: CDR1 SGHTA and CDR2 FQGNSA. The CDR3 DNA reads as TGTGCCAGCAGCTCAGGGTTCGGAGAGCAGTACTTC. Translated: CASSSGFGEQYF.

This clone showed up just a few times. V is TRBV6-4 and J is TRBJ2-3; 8 bases map to TRBD2. The CDR3 is 16 residues long. Germline V gene data show CDR1 as MRHNA and CDR2 as SNTAGT. V was pared by 3 bases and J by 6 bases, with 11 bases of the junction left unmatched. CDR3 residues: CASSERGSGELDTQYF. The CDR3 DNA is TGTGCCAGCAGTGAAAGGGGTAGCGGGGAACTGGATACGCAGTATTTT.

This clone was seen a handful of times. V and J are TRBV2 and TRBJ2-7, with 10 bases lining up with TRBD2. The length of the CDR3 is 14 residues. V shed 4 bases and J 4 bases; nucleotides not matched to a gene: 4. Germline V lookup: CDR1 SNHLY, CDR2 FYNNEI. DNA of the CDR3: TGTGCCAGCAGTGGAACTAGCGGGGTATACGAGCAGTACTTC. It encodes CASSGTSGVYEQYF.

This chain joins TRBV28 and TRBJ1-4; 9 bases map to TRBD1. The germline CDR1 and CDR2 sequences are MDHEN and SYDVKM. The CDR3 totals 16 residues. The trim removed 5 bases at V and 0 bases at J, leaving 4 bases unmatched. The CDR3 protein is CASSPRQGATNEKLFF. DNA of the CDR3: TGTGCCAGCAGTCCCCGACAGGGGGCAACTAATGAAAAACTGTTTTTT.

The chain uses TRBV21-1 and TRBJ2-1; the table's D call of TRBD2 was not tested on the DNA. TRBV21-1 is recorded as a pseudogene. CDR3 size: 18 residues. CDR3 in amino acids: CASSEAEGTSRLENEQFF. DNA of the CDR3: TGTGCCAGCAGCGAAGCAGAGGGGACTAGCAGACTTGAGAATGAGCAGTTCTTC.

This clone appeared a single time. The chain links TRBV19 to TRBJ2-2; the D is unclear. This CDR3 contains 11 residues. CDR1 LNHDA and CDR2 SQIVND come from the germline V gene (reference sequence). Deletions cut 8 bases from V and 1 base from J, with 2 bases between. DNA for the CDR3: TGTGCCAGTCAGAACACCGGGGAGCTGTTTTTT. Translated: CASQNTGELFF.